Following are 7 T cell receptor beta chains from one sample sequenced in a study of spatial heterogeneity in lung cancer. TCRdb redid the calling of the 5' RACE reads with MiXCR, one entry per CDR3 protein. The data contain just under 95,000 distinct CDR3 sequences, approximately 12% of them singletons. Time point of the sample: sample taken at primary tumor resection. The sequenced sample was PBMCs, obtained at surgery. These receptor sequences come from a male donor with early-stage non-small cell lung cancer.

This clonotype has just a few counts. The chain uses TRBV10-3 and TRBJ1-5; no firm D call. CDR3 length: 13 amino acids. CDR1 ENHRY and CDR2 SYGVKD come from the germline V gene. V shed 0 bases and J shed 3 bases, with 3 bases lying between them. The chain's CDR3 is CAISESLNQPQHF. The CDR3 nucleotides are TGTGCCATCAGTGAGTCACTCAATCAGCCCCAGCATTTT.

For this clonotype: No conserved phenylalanine or tryptophan is present at the end of the CDR3, so a read error is the likely explanation. The rearrangement links TRBV9 to TRBJ1-5; no clear D. This CDR3 has 14 amino acids. Per germline, CDR1 SGDLS and CDR2 YYNGEE. The V and J ends lost 2 bases and 7 bases respectively, with 13 bases between them. CDR3 nucleotide sequence: TGTGCCAGCAGCGTTGGTACAGCGAAACAGCCCCAGCATTCT. It is translated as CASSVGTAKQPQHS.

This clonotype was counted between two and nine times. This chain joins TRBV18 and TRBJ2-7, with D perhaps given as TRBD1 or TRBD2 (5 bases each). Trimming stripped 0 bases from V and 2 bases from J, with 14 bases between. The CDR3 covers 16 residues. Germline lookup yields CDR1 KGHSH and CDR2 LQKENI. In DNA form, the CDR3 reads TGTGCCAGCTCACCACCTCTGTCCAGGGACGCCTACGAGCAGTACTTC. Its translation: CASSPPLSRDAYEQYF.

The chain is built from TRBV6-2 or TRBV6-3 and TRBJ2-7; TRBD2 might be the D (6 bases). Germline CDR1 is MNHEY and CDR2 is SVGEGT. The CDR3 consists of 17 residues. V was clipped by 2 bases and J by 0 bases, with 17 bases between them. The CDR3 protein is CASSYHLTRGNSYEQYF. The CDR3 nucleotides are TGTGCCAGCAGTTACCACCTGACTAGAGGGAACTCCTACGAGCAGTACTTC.

Ten or more counts support this clonotype. CDR3 DNA: TGTGCCAGCAGCTTAGTGGGGGCCATGAACACTGAAGCTTTCTTT. Its translation: CASSLVGAMNTEAFF. V gene TRBV7-8 combines with J gene TRBJ1-1; a weak D match, TRBD1 (6 bases). The CDR3 is made up of 15 amino acids. Per the germline V gene, CDR1 is SGHVS and CDR2 is FQNEAQ. Trimming pared 1 base from V and 0 bases from J, leaving 9 bases between.

This clonotype has at least ten counts. J is TRBJ1-5 and V is TRBV5-1; D call uncertain. Trimming pared 1 base from V and 2 bases from J, leaving 10 bases between. Germline CDR1 is SGHRS and CDR2 is YFSETQ. The CDR3 consists of 15 residues. CDR3 sequence: CASSLKGEGNQPQHF. The CDR3 coding sequence is TGCGCCAGCAGCTTGAAGGGCGAGGGCAATCAGCCCCAGCATTTT.

This clonotype was seen ten or more times. The CDR3 spells CASSPLGDNSPLHF. Here the CDR3 DNA reads TGTGCCAGCAGCCCCCTGGGGGATAATTCACCCCTCCACTTT. The chain is built from TRBV27 and TRBJ1-6; tentative D call: TRBD1 (5 bases). Germline CDR1 is MNHEY and CDR2 is SMNVEV (reference sequence). The CDR3 consists of 14 residues. V was shortened by 6 bases and J by 5 bases, with 11 bases between the two germline ends.